This T cell receptor (beta chain) came from a study of cytomegalovirus exposure and HLA in healthy donors. Findings of the study overall: Subsequent analysis revealed that first-cohort TCR clusters tended to co-occur in the roughly 120 validation repertoires.

Assay: immunoSEQ multiplex PCR; the TCRdb copy retains only in-frame clones and omits some. The table has 75,000 to 90,000 clones, roughly 95% seen once. Concerning this clone: Its cognate antigen is unknown.

The CDR3 consists of 16 residues. With 3 bases removed from V and 0 bases from J, the gap between germline ends came to 12 bases. Germline V lookup: CDR1 SGHDT, CDR2 YYEEEE. This receptor was obtained from a man aged 18-30 years in good health and CMV-seropositive. The chain joins TRBV5-6 to TRBJ2-2; tentatively, D is TRBD2 (6 bases). Sequencing was done on a sample of PBMCs. The CDR3 region has the DNA TGTGCCAGCAGCTGGAGGGGTTTCGCGAACACCGGGGAGCTGTTTTTT. Translating gives CASSWRGFANTGELFF.